The next 8 T cell receptor beta chains were all read from a single sample in a study of cytomegalovirus exposure and HLA in healthy donors. Clones were read by immunoSEQ multiplex PCR, and TCRdb kept only the in-frame ones, dropping some. The sample holds about 140,000 clones, 70% to 90% seen once. Material for sequencing was PBMCs. These receptor sequences come from a man aged 18-30 years in good health and CMV-seronegative.

The chain is built from TRBV15 and TRBJ1-1, with D hard to call. V shed 1 base and J shed 7 bases, with 16 bases lying between them. The CDR3 spans 15 residues. Germline CDR1 LNHNV, CDR2 YYDKDF (reference sequence). The CDR3 loop reads CATSRATPGGDEAFF. CDR3 sequence (DNA): TGTGCCACCAGCAGAGCGACACCGGGCGGGGATGAAGCTTTCTTT. Combining the CDR3 with reference TRBV15 and TRBJ1-1 gives the whole variable domain DAMVIQNPRYQVTQFGKPVTLSCSQTLNHNVMYWYQQKSSQAPKLLFHYYDKDFNNEADTPDNFQSRRPNTSFCFLDIRSPGLGDTAMYLCATSRATPGGDEAFFGQGTRLTVV.

The V gene is TRBV6-5, the J gene TRBJ1-1; TRBD1 aligns across 7 bases. The CDR3 has 12 amino acids. The ends lost 7 bases at V and 12 bases at J; junction bases unmatched: 11. Germline CDR1 MNHEY, CDR2 SVGAGI. DNA of the CDR3: TGTGCCAGCAATGGACCCGGGACAGCAACTTTCTTT. Translation: CASNGPGTATFF.

This clone was counted only a few times. This chain connects TRBV9 to TRBJ1-4; 9 bases line up with TRBD1. The junction had 7 bases not matched to a gene; V was cut back by 2 bases and J by 11 bases. CDR3 length: 14 amino acids. The germline V gene encodes CDR1 SGDLS and CDR2 YYNGEE. The CDR3 reads CASSVRDRDYKLFF. The DNA of the CDR3 is TGTGCCAGCAGCGTCCGGGACAGGGATTACAAACTGTTTTTT.

In regard to this clone: The sample contains more than one DNA sequence encoding this CDR3. This sequence joins TRBV29-1 and TRBJ1-2; D not certain. The ends were cut back, 1 base at V and 2 bases at J, with 11 bases in the middle. This CDR3 is 14 amino acids long. From germline, CDR1 is SQVTM and CDR2 ANQGSEA. CDR3 coding DNA: TGCAGCGTTGAAGGTCGCGGCAGAAACTATGGCTACACCTTC. Its translation: CSVEGRGRNYGYTF.

This sequence joins TRBV7-2 and TRBJ2-1; 9 nucleotides match TRBD2. The CDR3 spans 15 residues. Trimming at V came to 2 bases and at J to 4 bases, leaving 3 bases not matched to a gene. The germline gives CDR1 SGHTA, CDR2 FQGNSA. CDR3 in amino acids: CASSLQRGEYNEQFF. The CDR3 nucleotides read TGTGCCAGCAGCTTACAGCGGGGGGAATACAATGAGCAGTTCTTC.

The chain recombines TRBV11-2 with TRBJ2-7, with 12 bases lining up with TRBD2. V lost 5 bases and J lost 2; bases outside the gene matches: 4. Germline CDR1 reads SGHAT; CDR2 reads FQNNGV. The CDR3 spans 15 residues. For the CDR3, the DNA is TGTGCCAGCAGCCCCCGACTAGCGGGAGCCTACGAGCAGTACTTC. Protein product: CASSPRLAGAYEQYF.

The chain employs TRBV6-5 and TRBJ1-1, with TRBD1 as a possible D gene (5 bases). The germline V and J ends were trimmed by 6 bases and 1 base, with 12 bases remaining between them. Germline loops: CDR1 MNHEY, CDR2 SVGAGI. CDR3 size: 14 residues. The CDR3 is CASSGGGENTEAFF. CDR3 sequence (DNA): TGTGCCAGCAGCGGCGGGGGGGAGAACACTGAAGCTTTCTTT.

The chain uses TRBV11-2 and TRBJ2-7; TRBD1 aligns across 8 bases. V was clipped by 5 bases and J by 3 bases; unmatched bases: 9. Germline assignment: CDR1 SGHAT and CDR2 FQNNGV. The CDR3 sequence is 15 residues long. CDR3: CASSPLSGTGYEQYF. The CDR3 DNA sequence: TGTGCCAGCAGCCCCCTATCCGGGACAGGCTACGAGCAGTACTTC.